Below, 25 T cell receptor beta chains from the same sample are listed, as sequenced in a study of cytomegalovirus exposure and HLA in healthy donors. PCR primers comprised 60 Vbeta and 13 Jbeta primers. The data were produced by immunoSEQ multiplex PCR, yet TCRdb's version contains in-frame clones alone and is incomplete. The sample yields around 150,000 clones, 66% seen once. Sequenced sample: PBMCs. The receptor source for this set is a woman aged 60 to 75 in good health and CMV-seronegative.

The rearrangement links TRBV19 to TRBJ1-5; D might be TRBD1 (6 bases). Germline assignment: CDR1 LNHDA and CDR2 SQIVND (reference sequence). Deletions cut 7 bases from V and 3 bases from J, with 16 bases between. The length of the CDR3 is 15 residues. The DNA of the CDR3 is TGTGCCAGTACGCCACAGGGAGGGTTCAATCAGCCCCAGCATTTT. Translated: CASTPQGGFNQPQHF.

As regards this clone: A read error may account for a junction end that differs from germline. The rearrangement joins TRBV7-9 to TRBJ1-1, with 10 bases matching TRBD1. CDR3 length: 15 amino acids. Germline V gene lookup returns CDR1 SEHNR and CDR2 FQNEAQ (reference sequence). The DNA of the CDR3 is TGTTCCAGCAGCTTAGCGTTCGGGGACAGGGGATTAGCTTTCTTT. The encoded protein is CSSSLAFGDRGLAFF.

This clone came up once. The chain employs TRBV5-4 and TRBJ1-2; weak D call: TRBD1 (6 bases). CDR3 size: 15 residues. V lost 4 bases to trimming and J lost 0 bases, with 13 bases between them. Germline CDR1 reads SGHNT; CDR2 reads YYREEE (reference sequence). CDR3 sequence (DNA): TGTGCCAGCAGCCCCCAAACAGGGTCTAACTATGGCTACACCTTC. Its protein is CASSPQTGSNYGYTF.

The rearrangement joins TRBV27 to TRBJ2-1, with 7 bases identical to TRBD1. V shed 6 bases, J shed 0 bases, and the junction held 11 bases outside the gene matches. The length of the CDR3 is 17 residues. Germline assignment: CDR1 MNHEY and CDR2 SMNVEV (reference sequence). This CDR3 is CASSNAGGRGSYNEQFF. The CDR3 DNA reads TGTGCCAGCAGCAACGCAGGGGGTAGGGGCTCCTACAATGAGCAGTTCTTC.

This chain uses TRBV7-3 with TRBJ2-1, with 8 bases lining up with TRBD2. Germline V lookup: CDR1 SGHTA, CDR2 FQGTGA. This CDR3 has 20 amino acids. Unmatched junction bases numbered 25, after V lost 8 bases and J lost 4 bases. As DNA, the CDR3 is TGTGCCAGCGGGTCGAGGGGGGGTCTGTCGGGACTAGGGAATTACAATGAGCAGTTCTTC. Amino acid sequence: CASGSRGGLSGLGNYNEQFF.

In its sample, this clone was seen a few times. This chain connects TRBV6-1 to TRBJ1-4, with D possibly TRBD1 on 5 matching bases. Germline V gives CDR1 MNHNS, CDR2 SASEGT. CDR3 size: 13 residues. The germline V and J ends were trimmed by 8 bases and 8 bases, with 15 bases remaining between them. CDR3 DNA sequence: TGTGCCAGCCTGGGGGGGTTCGGGGAAAAACTGTTTTTT. Protein sequence: CASLGGFGEKLFF.

The chain combines TRBV6-5 with TRBJ1-2; 7 nucleotides agree with TRBD1. Germline assignment: CDR1 MNHEY and CDR2 SVGAGI. The ends lost 2 bases at V and 6 bases at J; junction bases unmatched: 9. The CDR3 spans 15 residues. The chain's CDR3 is CASSYNPGQTNGYTF. CDR3 bases: TGTGCCAGCAGTTACAACCCGGGACAGACTAATGGCTACACCTTC.

This clone was detected only a few times. The chain carries TRBV7-9 and TRBJ1-1, with 9 bases fitting TRBD1. V gave up 5 bases and J gave up 1 base; unmatched junction bases: 8. The CDR3 has 16 residues. Germline lookup yields CDR1 SEHNR and CDR2 FQNEAQ (reference sequence). The CDR3 nucleotides read TGTGCCAGCAGCACCCGACAGGGGGTGGGGAACACTGAAGCTTTCTTT. Translation gives CASSTRQGVGNTEAFF.

The J gene is TRBJ1-2, the V gene TRBV6-1; 9 positions match TRBD1. Germline trimming cut 2 bases from V and 3 bases from J; bases unmatched to any gene: 1. Germline V gene sequence: CDR1 MNHNS, CDR2 SASEGT. CDR3 size: 14 residues. The DNA of the CDR3 is TGTGCCAGCAGTGAAACAGGGGGCGACTATGGCTACACCTTC. It encodes CASSETGGDYGYTF.

As DNA, the CDR3 is TGTGCCAGAACCGGGACTACTGGTCCCACTGAGCAGTTCTTC. It translates to CARTGTTGPTEQFF. The chain carries TRBV7-2 and TRBJ2-1; 7 positions agree with TRBD2. CDR3 length equals 14 residues. Germline CDR1 and CDR2: SGHTA and FQGNSA. After removal of 9 bases from V and 9 bases from J, the junction contained 14 bases not matched to a gene.

This clone appeared a few times. An end of the junction does not agree with germline; a read error may underlie this. This chain joins TRBV7-2 and TRBJ2-7, with a tentative D call TRBD2 (6 bases). CDR1 and CDR2 (germline): SGHTA, FQGNSA. The CDR3 extends over 13 amino acids. The CDR3, as DNA: TGTGCCAGCAGCTCTCCGCCACGGGGGACCAAATTCTTC. Translation: CASSSPPRGTKFF.

The chain couples TRBV5-1 to TRBJ2-2; 7 nucleotides align to TRBD2. Per germline, CDR1 SGHRS and CDR2 YFSETQ. The junction had 12 bases not matched to a gene; V was cut back by 0 bases and J by 7 bases. CDR3 length: 17 residues. CDR3 nucleotides: TGCGCCAGCAGCTTGGCCCCGGACCGTGGCGGGAGCGGGGAGCTGTTTTTT. It codes for CASSLAPDRGGSGELFF.

V usage is TRBV12-2 and J usage is TRBJ2-4; TRBD2 is taken as the D call from the table, unchecked against the DNA. TRBV12-2 is termed a pseudogene. CDR3 length: 17 residues. CDR3 residues: CASRLSEGRADKNIQYF. Written as DNA, the CDR3 is TGTGCAAGTCGCTTAAGTGAAGGGAGGGCGGACAAAAACATTCAGTACTTC.

The chain recombines TRBV7-2 with TRBJ1-2; 8 positions match TRBD1. The CDR3 has 16 amino acids. Germline V gives CDR1 SGHTA, CDR2 FQGNSA. V was clipped by 1 base and J by 7 bases; unmatched bases: 11. CDR3 region: CASSLGAGDRSGGYTF. The CDR3 DNA is TGTGCCAGCAGCTTAGGGGCGGGGGACAGGTCCGGTGGCTACACCTTC.

V usage is TRBV5-1 and J usage is TRBJ1-4; D may be TRBD1 (5 bases). The CDR3 is made up of 15 amino acids. Trimming took off 3 bases at V and 0 bases at J, with 9 bases between the two ends. The germline gives CDR1 SGHRS, CDR2 YFSETQ. The CDR3 nucleotides are TGCGCCAGCAGCTCCGGGGGAGCAACTAATGAAAAACTGTTTTTT. Its protein is CASSSGGATNEKLFF.

This clone was found a few times. The gene calls are TRBV6-6 and TRBJ2-3; possibly TRBD2 for D (5 bases). V gave up 0 bases and J gave up 6 bases, with 10 bases separating them. This CDR3 is built from 14 residues. Germline assignment: CDR1 MNHNY and CDR2 SVGAGI (reference sequence). The CDR3 is CASSYSNRRDTQYF. CDR3 in DNA: TGTGCCAGCAGTTACTCCAACCGGAGGGATACGCAGTATTTT.

The chain is built from TRBV19 and TRBJ1-2, with a possible D match to TRBD1 (6 bases). The V end was cut by 7 bases, the J end by 8 bases, with 17 bases between. The germline V gene has CDR1 LNHDA and CDR2 SQIVND (reference sequence). CDR3 size: 13 residues. The CDR3 reads CASTTTGGLGYTF. The CDR3, as DNA: TGTGCCAGTACGACGACAGGAGGTTTGGGCTACACCTTC.

This clone was recorded a few times. Other DNA sequences in the same sample also yield this CDR3. V gene TRBV9 combines with J gene TRBJ2-7; 8 bases fit TRBD2. The CDR3 runs to 16 residues. Losses at the gene ends were 3 bases for V and 0 bases for J; bases not matched to a gene: 8. The germline CDR1 and CDR2 sequences are SGDLS and YYNGEE. The CDR3 DNA follows: TGTGCCAGCAGCGAGGGGCTAGCGGGCCACTCCTACGAGCAGTACTTC. Translated, it gives CASSEGLAGHSYEQYF. The full variable domain, in which reference TRBV9 and TRBJ2-7 provide the parts outside the CDR3, is DSGVTQTPKHLITATGQRVTLRCSPRSGDLSVYWYQQSLDQGLQFLIQYYNGEERAKGNILERFSAQQFPDLHSELNLSSLELGDSALYFCASSEGLAGHSYEQYFGPGTRLTVT.

The gene calls are TRBV5-6 and TRBJ2-2; D is undetermined. CDR3 length: 15 amino acids. V gave up 1 base and J gave up 6 bases, with 13 bases separating them. Germline CDR1 and CDR2: SGHDT and YYEEEE. The CDR3 bases are TGTGCCAGCAGCTTGCCCCAGGCTGGTCCCGGGGAGCTGTTTTTT. This translates into CASSLPQAGPGELFF.

Concerning this clone itself: The junction departs from germline at one end; a sequencing error may be responsible. The J gene is TRBJ1-2, the V gene TRBV7-9; tentatively, D is TRBD1 (6 bases). CDR3 length: 12 residues. Germline CDR1 and CDR2: SEHNR and FQNEAQ (reference sequence). The CDR3 DNA sequence: TGTTCCAGCAGCTTAGGGGGGGTCAGCTACACCTTC. Protein sequence: CSSSLGGVSYTF.

The chain has TRBV29-1 and TRBJ2-5; D may be TRBD2 (6 bases). The V end was cut by 5 bases, the J end by 2 bases, with 9 bases between. Germline CDR1 reads SQVTM; CDR2 reads ANQGSEA. The length of the CDR3 is 12 residues. The CDR3 coding sequence is TGCAGCGTTAGGAGCGGGCAAGAGACCCAGTACTTC. Its translation is CSVRSGQETQYF.

J is TRBJ1-4 and V is TRBV4-1; TRBD1 matches at 10 bases. V gave up 5 bases and J gave up 8 bases; unmatched junction bases: 8. Germline loops: CDR1 MGHRA, CDR2 YSYEKL. This CDR3 comprises 15 residues. The CDR3 spells CASSDDRGHREKLFF. The DNA of the CDR3 is TGCGCCAGCAGCGACGACAGGGGGCATCGGGAAAAACTGTTTTTT.

In this sample, this clone turned up a few times. The chain employs TRBV7-2 and TRBJ2-5, with TRBD2 matching 15 bases. The CDR3 spans 19 residues. From germline, CDR1 is SGHTA and CDR2 FQGNSA. Trimming cost V 1 base and J 2 bases; bases outside gene matches: 8. The CDR3 region has the DNA TGTGCCAGCAGCTTAGGGCGTCCGGGGACTAGCGGGGGGCAAGAGACCCAGTACTTC. The encoded protein is CASSLGRPGTSGGQETQYF.

As regards this clone: A junction boundary mismatches the germline segment, possibly from a read error. This sequence joins TRBV6-1 and TRBJ1-5; 10 nucleotides align to TRBD1. CDR1 is MNHNS, CDR2 SASEGT, per germline. The CDR3 is made up of 16 amino acids. The CDR3 is CASSGPGQGSTQPQHF. In nucleotides, the CDR3 is TGTGCCAGCAGTGGGCCGGGACAGGGGAGCACTCAGCCCCAGCATTTT.

The chain combines TRBV19 with TRBJ2-7; TRBD1 matches at 9 bases. The CDR3 runs 15 residues. The V gene's germline CDR1 is LNHDA and CDR2 SQIVND (reference sequence). With 5 bases clipped from V and 2 bases from J, the junction kept 7 bases outside the gene matches. The CDR3: CASSPGTGLAYEQYF. In DNA, the CDR3 is TGTGCCAGTAGTCCCGGGACAGGGCTAGCCTACGAGCAGTACTTC.